The clone carrying this T cell receptor (beta chain) was recorded only once. Its antigen remains unidentified. The data are from a study of PD-1 blockade in classical Hodgkin lymphoma. Whole-study context: Every 2 weeks, patients got 3 mg/kg intravenous nivolumab.

Time point defined: cycle 4 day 1 (C4D1), after 5 to 7 weeks of nivolumab. Each of the patients experienced relapse following autologous stem cell transplantation, and their brentuximab vedotin exposure differed. Whole-study results and caveats: Compared with baseline, CD4+ but not CD8+ TCR diversity had risen significantly by C4D1. Reports indicated that newly diagnosed patients had lower baseline TCR diversity than healthy donors did.

CDR1 and CDR2 from the germline V gene are SGHNT and YYREEE (reference sequence). The CDR3 extends over 14 amino acids. With 1 base removed from V and 3 bases from J, the gap between germline ends came to 10 bases. Profiling relied on immunoSEQ multiplex PCR, and the TCRdb table lists in-frame clones only, not all of them. The sample comprises about 85,000 clones, about nine tenths of which are singletons, and 2.5% to 3.5% rests with the top ten. This clonotype was obtained from a human donor with classical Hodgkin lymphoma. Here the sequenced sample was peripheral blood mononuclear cells (PBMCs), taken before the fourth cycle of nivolumab. The chain uses TRBV5-4 and TRBJ2-5, with a weak D call TRBD1 (5 bases). The DNA for the CDR3 is TGTGCCAGCAGCTTGAGGGGATCGAAAGAGACCCAGTACTTC. Translation gives CASSLRGSKETQYF.